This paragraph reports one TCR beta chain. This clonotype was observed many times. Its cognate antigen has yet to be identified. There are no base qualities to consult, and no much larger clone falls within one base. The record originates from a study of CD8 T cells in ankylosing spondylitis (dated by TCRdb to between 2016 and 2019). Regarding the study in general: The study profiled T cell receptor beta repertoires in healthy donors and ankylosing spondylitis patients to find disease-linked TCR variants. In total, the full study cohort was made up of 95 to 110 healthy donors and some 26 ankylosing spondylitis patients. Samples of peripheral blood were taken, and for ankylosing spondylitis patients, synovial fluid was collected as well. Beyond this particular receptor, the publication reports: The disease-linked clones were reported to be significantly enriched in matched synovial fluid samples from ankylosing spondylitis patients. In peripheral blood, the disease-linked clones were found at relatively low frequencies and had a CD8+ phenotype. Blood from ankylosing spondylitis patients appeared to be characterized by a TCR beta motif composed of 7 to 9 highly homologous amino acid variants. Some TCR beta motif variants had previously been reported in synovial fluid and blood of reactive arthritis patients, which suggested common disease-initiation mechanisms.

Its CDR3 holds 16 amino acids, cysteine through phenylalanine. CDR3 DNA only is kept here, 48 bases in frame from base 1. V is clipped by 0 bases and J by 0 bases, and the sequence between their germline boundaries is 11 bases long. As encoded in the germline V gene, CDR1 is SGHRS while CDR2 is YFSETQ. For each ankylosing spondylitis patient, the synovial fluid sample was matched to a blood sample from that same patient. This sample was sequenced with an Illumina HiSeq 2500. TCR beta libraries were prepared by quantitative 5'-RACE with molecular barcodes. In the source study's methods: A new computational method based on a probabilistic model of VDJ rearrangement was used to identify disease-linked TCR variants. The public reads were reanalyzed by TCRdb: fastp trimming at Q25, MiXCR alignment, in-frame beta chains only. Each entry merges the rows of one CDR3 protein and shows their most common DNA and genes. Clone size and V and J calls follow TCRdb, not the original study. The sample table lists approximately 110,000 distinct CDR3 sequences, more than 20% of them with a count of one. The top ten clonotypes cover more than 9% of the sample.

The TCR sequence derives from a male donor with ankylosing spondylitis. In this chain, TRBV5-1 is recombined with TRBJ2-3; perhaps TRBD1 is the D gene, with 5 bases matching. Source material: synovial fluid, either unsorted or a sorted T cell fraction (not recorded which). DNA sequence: TGCGCCAGCAGCTTGGCCGGGCAGGGTAGCACAGATACGCAGTATTTT. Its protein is CASSLAGQGSTDTQYF.